This record covers a single T cell receptor (beta chain). Its antigen remains unknown. The V segment lost 0 bases and the J segment 5 bases; nucleotides outside the gene matches: 2. Germline V gene data show CDR1 as SGHNT and CDR2 as YYREEE (reference sequence). The CDR3 spans 16 residues. Specified time point: newly diagnosed GD, antithyroid drugs for less than 3 months. The TCR library was prepared using RNA isolated from PBMCs. This entry comes from a study of regulatory T cells in long-lasting Graves disease. General study results and limits: Clonotypes that were public and shared totalled about 2,500 in persistent patients versus over 800 in new patients.

Construction of the TCR beta libraries employed iRepertoire HTBI primers in conjunction with Arm-PCR of CDR3 regions. TCRdb passed the multiplex PCR reads through MiXCR, listing each CDR3 protein once. The sample shows 400,000 to 500,000 distinct CDR3 sequences, just under 15% of them seen only once. The sample was also reused in another study, on T cells in Graves' hyperthyroidism and ophthalmopathy. As reported in that work: Ophthalmopathy was told apart from stable hyperthyroidism by a 13 V-J model.

The sample consisted of peripheral blood mononuclear cells (PBMCs), taken at new diagnosis, from a patient treated with antithyroid drugs. This TCR derives from a woman aged 30 to 39 with Graves disease. The chain uses TRBV5-4 and TRBJ2-3; TRBD2 matches at 14 bases. CDR3 protein: CASSLGLAGGQDTQYF. The DNA of the CDR3 is TGTGCCAGCAGCTTGGGACTAGCGGGAGGGCAAGATACGCAGTATTTT.